The T cell receptor (beta chain) under discussion was sequenced for a study of spatial heterogeneity in lung cancer. About the study: Sequence detection consistently recorded a greater number of beta-chain than alpha-chain sequences.

The CDR3 contains 15 residues. The V end was cut by 4 bases, the J end by 0 bases, with 10 bases between. Germline V lookup: CDR1 SGHRS, CDR2 YFSETQ. Each TCR cDNA molecule bore a unique molecular identifier. MiXCR, applied by TCRdb to the 5' RACE reads, yields one record per CDR3 protein. Of about 50,000 distinct CDR3 sequences listed, roughly 7% are singletons. The time point denotes: blood at routine non-recurrence follow-up after resection. Without sorting, whole RNA was sequenced from tumor, nontumor lung or frozen PBMC. Material: PBMCs, obtained at follow-up. The clonotype was recovered from a female donor with early-stage non-small cell lung cancer. V usage is TRBV5-1 and J usage is TRBJ2-2, with D perhaps given as TRBD1 or TRBD2 (5 bases each). The CDR3 coding sequence is TGCGCCAGCAGCCGGGACGCAACGAACACCGGGGAGCTGTTTTTT. Translated: CASSRDATNTGELFF.